The 13 T cell receptor beta chains given below trace back to one sample, sequenced in a study of blood T cell repertoires in COVID-19 (dated by TCRdb to 2020 to 2022). Libraries were built with the immunoSEQ multiplex PCR assay. Entries here come from immuneACCESS through TCRdb and include only in-frame sequences with V and J called. Some clones fail to appear in such tables; in the studies checked, an unresolved V gene covers under half of the shortfall, and the cause of the remainder is unknown. The sample table records approximately 530,000 clones; 70% to 90% of these occur just once. The top ten clones comprise less than 9% of the sample. The sequencing sample was made of peripheral blood. These receptor sequences come from a woman aged 50 to 60 with COVID-19, enrolled during active disease.

This chain connects TRBV5-1 to TRBJ2-7, with 9 bases aligning to TRBD2. Germline assignment: CDR1 SGHRS and CDR2 YFSETQ. J was trimmed by 6 bases and V by 5 bases; bases with no gene match: 9. The CDR3 covers 14 residues. CDR3 DNA: TGCGCCAGCAGACCACCCGGGACTAGCTCCGAGCAGTACTTC. Protein product: CASRPPGTSSEQYF.

This sequence joins TRBV6-5 and TRBJ2-1, with TRBD2 identical over 8 bases. The CDR3 length is 14 residues. After removal of 5 bases from V and 7 bases from J, the junction contained 7 bases not matched to a gene. The V gene's germline CDR1 is MNHEY and CDR2 SVGAGI. CDR3 region: CASSRVGGVNEQFF. The CDR3 DNA reads TGTGCCAGCAGTAGGGTCGGGGGGGTGAATGAGCAGTTCTTC.

The chain carries TRBV7-9 and TRBJ1-4; unclear D gene. CDR1 is SEHNR and CDR2 is FQNEAQ in the germline V gene (reference sequence). The CDR3 totals 13 residues. Trimming left V 5 bases short and J 6 bases short, with 10 bases between. CDR3 bases: TGTGCCAGCAGCCGAAGCGCGGATGAAAAACTGTTTTTT. Translated, it gives CASSRSADEKLFF.

The gene calls are TRBV13 and TRBJ2-2, with a possible D match to TRBD1 (5 bases). Germline V gene lookup returns CDR1 PRHDT and CDR2 FYEKMQ (reference sequence). The V end lost 3 bases, the J end lost 1 base, and 6 bases lay between the germline ends. This CDR3 contains 14 residues. The CDR3 region is CASSFDRNTGELFF. CDR3 sequence (DNA): TGTGCCAGCAGCTTCGACAGGAACACCGGGGAGCTGTTTTTT.

The gene calls are TRBV19 and TRBJ1-1; perhaps TRBD1 as D (5 bases). CDR1 and CDR2 from the germline V gene are LNHDA and SQIVND (reference sequence). The CDR3 runs 14 residues. Trimming took off 3 bases at V and 5 bases at J, with 13 bases between the two ends. The CDR3 is CASSIRGLGTEAFF. Written as DNA, the CDR3 is TGTGCCAGTAGTATTAGGGGTCTAGGAACTGAAGCTTTCTTT.

V gene TRBV3-1 (or the pseudogene TRBV3-2) combines with J gene TRBJ1-1, with TRBD1 as a possible D gene (5 bases). Germline V gene lookup returns CDR1 LGHDT and CDR2 YNNKEL (reference sequence). The V end was cut by 0 bases, the J end by 4 bases, with 12 bases between. This CDR3 is 15 amino acids long. The CDR3 reads CASSQEGGGSTEAFF. The CDR3 region has the DNA TGTGCCAGCAGCCAAGAGGGGGGAGGTAGCACTGAAGCTTTCTTT.

This clone was seen a handful of times. The chain employs TRBV1 and TRBJ2-3; the DNA was not compared with TRBD2, the D call given in the table. TRBV1 is recorded as a pseudogene. The CDR3 is 17 amino acids. CDR3 protein: CTSSRNSGGALQDTQYF. DNA of the CDR3: TGCACCAGCAGCCGTAATAGCGGGGGGGCGTTACAAGATACGCAGTATTTT.

This clone was observed a single time. The chain is built from TRBV6-5 and TRBJ1-2; TRBD1 agrees at 9 bases. Germline V gene lookup returns CDR1 MNHEY and CDR2 SVGAGI. The CDR3 loop spans 14 amino acids. J was trimmed by 7 bases and V by 10 bases; bases with no gene match: 13. CDR3 DNA sequence: TGTGCCACCACCTTCGCAGGGACAGGGTTTGGCTACACCTTC. The encoded protein is CATTFAGTGFGYTF.

The V gene is TRBV28, the J gene TRBJ1-5; a weak D match, TRBD1 (6 bases). The CDR3 sequence is 14 residues long. In germline, CDR1 is MDHEN, CDR2 SYDVKM. V lost 5 bases, J lost 7 bases, and 15 bases lay in between. CDR3 loop: CASSVRGGLQPQHF. CDR3 bases: TGTGCCAGCAGTGTAAGGGGGGGGTTACAGCCCCAGCATTTT. The full variable domain, in which reference TRBV28 and TRBJ1-5 provide the parts outside the CDR3, is DVKVTQSSRYLVKRTGEKVFLECVQDMDHENMFWYRQDPGLGLRLIYFSYDVKMKEKGDIPEGYSVSREKKERFSLILESASTNQTSMYLCASSVRGGLQPQHFGDGTRLSIL.

This clone was recorded once. J is TRBJ2-7 and V is TRBV9; D might be TRBD2 (5 bases). This CDR3 comprises 11 residues. V shed 3 bases and J shed 7 bases, with 8 bases lying between them. Germline V lookup: CDR1 SGDLS, CDR2 YYNGEE. This chain's CDR3 is CASSATGEQYF. DNA of the CDR3: TGTGCCAGCAGCGCAACGGGGGAGCAGTACTTC.

The rearrangement links TRBV4-2 to TRBJ1-1; D call uncertain. Germline values: CDR1 LGHNA, CDR2 YNFKEQ. V lost 5 bases and J lost 5, with 12 bases in between. The CDR3 is made up of 13 amino acids. This CDR3 reads CASSFGSGTEAFF. CDR3 DNA: TGTGCCAGCAGCTTCGGGAGTGGGACTGAAGCTTTCTTT.

In DNA form, the CDR3 reads TGTGCCACCAGCCCTTGGACAGGGGGTGCCAACGAGCAGTACTTC. The encoded protein is CATSPWTGGANEQYF. The rearrangement uses TRBV15 and TRBJ2-7, with TRBD1 matching 10 bases. The V gene's germline CDR1 is LNHNV and CDR2 YYDKDF (reference sequence). The CDR3 is 15 amino acids. V was clipped by 5 bases and J by 5 bases; unmatched bases: 9.

The CDR3 spells CAWSLGQRGEKLFF. CDR3 bases: TGTGCCTGGAGTCTTGGACAACGAGGTGAAAAACTGTTTTTT. The gene calls are TRBV30 and TRBJ1-4; D perhaps matches TRBD1 (5 bases). Trimming shortened V by 2 bases and J by 7 bases, and 14 bases separated the two germline ends. Germline CDR1 and CDR2: GTSNPN and SVGIG (reference sequence). CDR3 length equals 14 residues.